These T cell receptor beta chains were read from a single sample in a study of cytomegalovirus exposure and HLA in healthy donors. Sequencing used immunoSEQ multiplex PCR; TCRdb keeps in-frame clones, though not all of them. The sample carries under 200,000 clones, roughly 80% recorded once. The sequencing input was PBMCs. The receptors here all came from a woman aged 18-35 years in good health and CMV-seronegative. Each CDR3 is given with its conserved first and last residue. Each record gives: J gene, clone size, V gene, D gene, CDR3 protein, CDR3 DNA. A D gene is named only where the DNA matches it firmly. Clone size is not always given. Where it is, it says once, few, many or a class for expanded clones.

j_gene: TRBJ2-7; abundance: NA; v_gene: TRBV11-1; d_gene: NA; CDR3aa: CASSPNLYSYRDHEQYF; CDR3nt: TGTGCCAGCAGCCCGAACTTGTATTCCTACAGGGACCACGAGCAGTACTTC
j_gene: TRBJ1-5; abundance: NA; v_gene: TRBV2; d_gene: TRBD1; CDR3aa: CASSEEGTGNQPQHF; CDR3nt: TGTGCCAGCAGTGAAGAGGGGACAGGCAATCAGCCCCAGCATTTT
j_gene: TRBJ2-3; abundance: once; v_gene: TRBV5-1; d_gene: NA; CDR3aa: CASTSSAFDADTQYF; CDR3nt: TGCGCCAGCACTAGCTCCGCTTTTGATGCTGATACGCAGTATTTT
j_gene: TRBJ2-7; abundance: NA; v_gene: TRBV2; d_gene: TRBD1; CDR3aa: CASSDGDRVSYEQYF; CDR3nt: TGTGCCAGCAGTGATGGGGACAGGGTTTCCTACGAGCAGTACTTC
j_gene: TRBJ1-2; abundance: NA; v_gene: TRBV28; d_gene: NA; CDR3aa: CASTPTDFYGYTF; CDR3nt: TGTGCCAGCACCCCGACAGACTTCTATGGCTACACCTTC
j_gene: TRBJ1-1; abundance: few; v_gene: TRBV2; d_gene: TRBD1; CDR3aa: CASSDLGQRHEAFF; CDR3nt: TGTGCCAGCAGTGACCTGGGACAGAGACATGAAGCTTTCTTT
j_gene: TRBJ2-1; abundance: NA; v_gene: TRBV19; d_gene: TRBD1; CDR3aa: CASRQGAPGNEQFF; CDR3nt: TGTGCCAGTAGACAGGGGGCCCCTGGGAATGAGCAGTTCTTC
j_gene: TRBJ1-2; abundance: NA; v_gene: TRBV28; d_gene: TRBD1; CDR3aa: CASRGGQPYGYTF; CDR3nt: TGTGCCAGCAGGGGGGGACAGCCCTATGGCTACACCTTC
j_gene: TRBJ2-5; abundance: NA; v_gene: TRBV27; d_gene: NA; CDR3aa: CASRRTSFQETQYF; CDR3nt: TGTGCCAGCAGACGTACTTCTTTCCAAGAGACCCAGTACTTC
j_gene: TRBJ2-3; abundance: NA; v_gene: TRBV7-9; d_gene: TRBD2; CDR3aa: CASSSPLERGGPDTQYF; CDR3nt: TGTGCCAGCAGCTCCCCCTTGGAGCGGGGGGGGCCAGATACGCAGTATTTT
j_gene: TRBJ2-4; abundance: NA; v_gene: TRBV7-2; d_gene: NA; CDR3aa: CASSAQSTGTAKNIQYF; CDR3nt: TGTGCCAGCAGCGCTCAATCGACAGGCACAGCCAAAAACATTCAGTACTTC
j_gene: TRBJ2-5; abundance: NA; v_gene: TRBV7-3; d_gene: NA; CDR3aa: CASSLAGNQETQYF; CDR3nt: TGTGCCAGCAGTCTCGCCGGGAACCAAGAGACCCAGTACTTC
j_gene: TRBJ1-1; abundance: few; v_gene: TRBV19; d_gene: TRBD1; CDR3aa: CASSIGETGVFAEAFF; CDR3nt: TGTGCCAGTAGTATAGGAGAGACAGGGGTATTCGCTGAAGCTTTCTTT